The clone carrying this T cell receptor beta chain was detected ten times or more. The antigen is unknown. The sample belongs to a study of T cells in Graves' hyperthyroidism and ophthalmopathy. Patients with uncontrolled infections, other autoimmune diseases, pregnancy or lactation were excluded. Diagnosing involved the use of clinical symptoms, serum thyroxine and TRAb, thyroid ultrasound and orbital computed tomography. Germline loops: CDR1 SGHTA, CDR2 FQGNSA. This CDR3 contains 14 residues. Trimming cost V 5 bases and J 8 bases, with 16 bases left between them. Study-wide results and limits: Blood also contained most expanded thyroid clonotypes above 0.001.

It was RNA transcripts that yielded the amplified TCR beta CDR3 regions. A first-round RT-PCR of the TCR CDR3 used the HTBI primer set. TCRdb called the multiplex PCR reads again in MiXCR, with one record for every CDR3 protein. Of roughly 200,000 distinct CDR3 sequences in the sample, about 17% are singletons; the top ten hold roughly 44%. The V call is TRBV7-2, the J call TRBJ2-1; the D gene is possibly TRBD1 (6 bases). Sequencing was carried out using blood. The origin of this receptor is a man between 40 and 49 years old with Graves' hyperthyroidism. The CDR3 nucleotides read TGTGCCAGCAGCCCGAGGACAGCATGGGATGAGCAGTTCTTC. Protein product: CASSPRTAWDEQFF.